This T cell receptor (beta chain) originates from a study of shared clonotypes between healthy human individuals. Study information: With ages of 18 to 49, the donors were a couple of women and three men. Study results and limitations: On the whole, naive subsets had larger estimated richness than memory subsets had.

Genomic DNA belonging to each subset was distributed in equal measure over several immunoSEQ plates. Profiled with immunoSEQ multiplex PCR; TCRdb holds only in-frame clones, not every one. This table holds under 1,900,000 clones, 98% found once. Trimming removed 0 bases from V and 4 bases from J; junction bases left unmatched: 8. There are 17 residues in the CDR3. Per germline, CDR1 SGHNT and CDR2 YYREEE (reference sequence). With regard to this clone: What it binds is not known.

The sequence was collected from a young man in good health. Sequencing used naive CD4+ T cells sorted from blood. Documented subset: CD45RA+ positively selected. V usage is TRBV5-4 and J usage is TRBJ2-1, with 9 bases aligning to TRBD2. The CDR3 nucleotides are TGTGCCAGCAGCTTGGGTATAGCGGGAGCGATTTACAATGAGCAGTTCTTC. Its translation: CASSLGIAGAIYNEQFF. The whole variable domain, filled in from reference TRBV5-4 and TRBJ2-1, reads ETGVTQSPTHLIKTRGQQVTLRCSSQSGHNTVSWYQQALGQGPQFIFQYYREEENGRGNFPPRFSGLQFPNYSSELNVNALELDDSALYLCASSLGIAGAIYNEQFFGPGTRLTVL.